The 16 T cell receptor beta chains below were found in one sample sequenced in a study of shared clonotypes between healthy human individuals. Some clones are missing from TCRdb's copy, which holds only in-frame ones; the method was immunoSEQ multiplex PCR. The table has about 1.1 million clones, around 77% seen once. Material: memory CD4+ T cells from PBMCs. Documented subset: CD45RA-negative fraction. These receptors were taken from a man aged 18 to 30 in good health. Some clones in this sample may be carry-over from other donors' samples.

The CDR3 region has the DNA TGTGCCAGCACCAGAGGTGGGGCAGGGTTCGCCGGGGAGCTGTTTTTT. Residues: CASTRGGAGFAGELFF. The chain recombines TRBV27 with TRBJ2-2; TRBD1 might be the D (5 bases). V gave up 7 bases and J gave up 6 bases, with 21 bases separating them. The CDR3 has 16 residues. Germline values: CDR1 MNHEY, CDR2 SMNVEV (reference sequence).

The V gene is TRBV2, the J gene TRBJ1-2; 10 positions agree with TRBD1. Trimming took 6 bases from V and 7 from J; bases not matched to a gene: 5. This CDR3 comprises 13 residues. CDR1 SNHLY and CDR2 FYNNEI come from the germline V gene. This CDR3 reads CASRGQGSGGYTF. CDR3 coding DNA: TGTGCCAGCAGGGGACAGGGGAGTGGTGGCTACACCTTC.

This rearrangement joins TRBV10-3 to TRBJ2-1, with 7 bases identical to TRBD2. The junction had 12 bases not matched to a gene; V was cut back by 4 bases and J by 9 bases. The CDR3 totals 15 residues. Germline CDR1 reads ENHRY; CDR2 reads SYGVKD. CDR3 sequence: CAISAWLAGEGEQFF. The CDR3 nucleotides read TGTGCCATCAGTGCTTGGCTGGCGGGAGAGGGTGAGCAGTTCTTC.

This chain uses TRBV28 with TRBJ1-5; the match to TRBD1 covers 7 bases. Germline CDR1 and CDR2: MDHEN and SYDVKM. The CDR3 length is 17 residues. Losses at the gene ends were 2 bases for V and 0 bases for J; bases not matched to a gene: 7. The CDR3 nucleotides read TGTGCCAGCAGTTTACCAGAGACAGGGAATAGCAATCAGCCCCAGCATTTT. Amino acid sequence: CASSLPETGNSNQPQHF.

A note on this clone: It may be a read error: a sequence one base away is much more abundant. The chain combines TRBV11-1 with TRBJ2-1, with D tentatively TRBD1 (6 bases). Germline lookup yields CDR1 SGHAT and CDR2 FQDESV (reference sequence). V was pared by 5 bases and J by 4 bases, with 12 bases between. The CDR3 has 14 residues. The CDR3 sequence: CASSPQGQYNEQFF. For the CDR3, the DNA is TGTGCCAGCAGCCCCCAAGGACAGTACAATGAGCAGTTCTTC.

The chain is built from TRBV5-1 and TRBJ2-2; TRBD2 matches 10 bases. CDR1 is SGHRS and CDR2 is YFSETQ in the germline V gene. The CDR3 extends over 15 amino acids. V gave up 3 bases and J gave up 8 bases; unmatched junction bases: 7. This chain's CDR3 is CASSWASGRVGELFF. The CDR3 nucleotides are TGCGCCAGCAGCTGGGCTAGCGGGAGAGTGGGGGAGCTGTTTTTT.

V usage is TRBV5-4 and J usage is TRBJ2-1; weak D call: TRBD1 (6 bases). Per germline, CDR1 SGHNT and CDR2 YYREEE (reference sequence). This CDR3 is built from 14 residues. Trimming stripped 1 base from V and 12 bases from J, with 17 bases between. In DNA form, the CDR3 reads TGTGCCAGCAGCTTGACGGCAGGGGATTCGGGGCAGTTCTTC. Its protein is CASSLTAGDSGQFF.

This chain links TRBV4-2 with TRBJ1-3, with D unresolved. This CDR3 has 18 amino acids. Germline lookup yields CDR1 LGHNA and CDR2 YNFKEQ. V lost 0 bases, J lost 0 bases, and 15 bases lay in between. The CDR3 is CASSQDQRRAISGNTIYF. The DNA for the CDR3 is TGTGCCAGCAGCCAAGATCAGAGACGGGCAATCTCTGGAAACACCATATATTTT.

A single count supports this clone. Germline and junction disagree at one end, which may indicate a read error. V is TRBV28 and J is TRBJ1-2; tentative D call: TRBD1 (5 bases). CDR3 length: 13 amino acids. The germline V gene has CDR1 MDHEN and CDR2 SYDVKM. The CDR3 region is CASSPGWNYGHTF. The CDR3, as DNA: TGTGCCAGCAGTCCAGGGTGGAACTATGGCCACACCTTC.

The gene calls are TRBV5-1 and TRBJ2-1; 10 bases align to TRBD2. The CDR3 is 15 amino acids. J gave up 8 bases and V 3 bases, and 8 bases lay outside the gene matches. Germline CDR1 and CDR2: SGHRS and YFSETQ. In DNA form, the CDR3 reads TGCGCCAGCAGCTGGATAGCGGGAGGTAACGATGAGCAGTTCTTC. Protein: CASSWIAGGNDEQFF.

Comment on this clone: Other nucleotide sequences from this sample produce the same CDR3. The CDR3 DNA sequence: TGCAGTGCAAAGTACCAAGAGACCCAGTACTTC. This codes for CSAKYQETQYF. This chain connects TRBV20-1 to TRBJ2-5; no definite D call. The CDR3 has 11 residues. Germline lookup yields CDR1 DFQATT and CDR2 SNEGSKA (reference sequence). The ends were cut back, 6 bases at V and 0 bases at J, with 5 bases in the middle.

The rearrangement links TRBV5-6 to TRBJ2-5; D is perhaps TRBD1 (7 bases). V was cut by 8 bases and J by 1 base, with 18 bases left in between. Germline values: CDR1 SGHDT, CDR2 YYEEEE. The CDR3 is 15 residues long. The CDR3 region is CASRLRGRGQETQYF. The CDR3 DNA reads TGTGCCAGTCGATTGAGGGGGCGGGGCCAAGAGACCCAGTACTTC.

In DNA, the CDR3 is TGTGCCAGCAGCTTACAACTAGCGGGAGTTTCCGAGCAGTACTTC. Protein: CASSLQLAGVSEQYF. V gene TRBV11-2 combines with J gene TRBJ2-7; 11 nucleotides agree with TRBD2. The CDR3 length is 15 residues. Trimming cost V 2 bases and J 6 bases; bases outside gene matches: 6. Germline assignment: CDR1 SGHAT and CDR2 FQNNGV.

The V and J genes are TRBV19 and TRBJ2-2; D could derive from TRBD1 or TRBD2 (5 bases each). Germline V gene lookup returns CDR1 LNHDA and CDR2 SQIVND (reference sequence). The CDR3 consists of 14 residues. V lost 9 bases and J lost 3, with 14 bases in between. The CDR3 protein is CARIVWGHTGELFF. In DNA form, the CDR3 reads TGTGCCAGGATCGTTTGGGGACACACCGGGGAGCTGTTTTTT. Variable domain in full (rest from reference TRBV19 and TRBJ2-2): DGGITQSPKYLFRKEGQNVTLSCEQNLNHDAMYWYRQDPGQGLRLIYYSQIVNDFQKGDIAEGYSVSREKKESFPLTVTSAQKNPTAFYLCARIVWGHTGELFFGEGSRLTVL.

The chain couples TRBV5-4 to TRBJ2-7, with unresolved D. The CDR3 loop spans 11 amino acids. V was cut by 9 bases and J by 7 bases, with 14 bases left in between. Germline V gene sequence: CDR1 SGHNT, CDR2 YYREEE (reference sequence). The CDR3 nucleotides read TGTGCCACCGAGCTTGGCCGAGAGCAGTACTTC. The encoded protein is CATELGREQYF.

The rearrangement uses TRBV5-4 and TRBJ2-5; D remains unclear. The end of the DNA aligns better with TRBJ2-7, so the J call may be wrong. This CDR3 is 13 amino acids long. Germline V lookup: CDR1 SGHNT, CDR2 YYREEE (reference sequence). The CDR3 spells CASSHRGPYEQYF. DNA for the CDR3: TGTGCCAGCAGCCATCGCGGCCCCTACGAGCAGTACTTC.